These 20 T cell receptor beta chains share one sample of origin, sequenced in a study of shared clonotypes between healthy human individuals (dated by TCRdb to 2019 to 2021). Library prep was done by the immunoSEQ multiplex PCR assay. The clones in this table, taken by TCRdb from immuneACCESS, are in-frame only. Not every clone is retained; where verified, under half of the shortfall comes from an unresolved V gene, and the cause of the rest is unknown. This sample gives 900,000 to 1,200,000 clones in total; about 80% of them show up just once. The top ten constitute 0.55% to 0.7% of the sample. The sequenced material came from memory CD4+ T cells from PBMCs. The cell subset or site label of this sample denotes: CD45RA-negative fraction. The receptor set was obtained from a man between 18 and 29 years old in good health. Some clones in this sample may be carry-over from other donors' samples.

J is TRBJ2-1 and V is TRBV2; weak D call: TRBD2 (6 bases). Deletions cut 7 bases from V and 6 bases from J, with 13 bases between. The CDR3 spans 13 residues. The V gene's germline CDR1 is SNHLY and CDR2 FYNNEI. The CDR3 is CASTGDWGNEQFF. The CDR3 nucleotides read TGTGCCAGCACCGGGGACTGGGGCAATGAGCAGTTCTTC.

This clone was observed a few times. The chain uses TRBV7-9 and TRBJ2-1; the match to TRBD2 covers 7 bases. Trimming took 1 base from V and 4 from J; bases not matched to a gene: 13. Germline V lookup: CDR1 SEHNR, CDR2 FQNEAQ (reference sequence). The CDR3 contains 18 residues. The CDR3 here is CASSLVGLAGADYNEQFF. The CDR3 DNA is TGTGCCAGCAGCTTAGTGGGGCTGGCGGGAGCTGATTACAATGAGCAGTTCTTC.

This CDR3 reads CASSKRLAATDTQYF. Here the CDR3 DNA reads TGTGCCAGCTCGAAGAGACTAGCGGCCACAGATACGCAGTATTTT. J is TRBJ2-3 and V is TRBV18; 9 bases fit TRBD2. Looked up from germline, CDR1 is KGHSH and CDR2 is LQKENI. J was trimmed by 2 bases and V by 6 bases; bases with no gene match: 6. CDR3 length: 15 residues. The full variable domain, its missing parts supplied by reference TRBV18 and TRBJ2-3, is NAGVMQNPRHLVRRRGQEARLRCSPMKGHSHVYWYRQLPEEGLKFMVYLQKENIIDESGMPKERFSAEFPKEGPSILRIQQVVRGDSAAYFCASSKRLAATDTQYFGPGTRLTVL.

This sequence joins TRBV4-2 and TRBJ1-2; D is unresolved. This CDR3 region has 13 residues. Deletions cut 2 bases from V and 3 bases from J, with 7 bases between. In germline, CDR1 is LGHNA, CDR2 YNFKEQ. The CDR3 loop reads CASSQRVYYGYTF. CDR3 nucleotide sequence: TGTGCCAGCAGCCAACGGGTCTACTATGGCTACACCTTC.

The CDR3 DNA reads TGTGCCAGCAGCCCAAACAATGGAGGGGCCAACGTCCTGACTTTC. The encoded protein is CASSPNNGGANVLTF. The gene calls are TRBV7-9 and TRBJ2-6; D unclear. The CDR3 extends over 15 amino acids. V lost 5 bases and J lost 4, with 12 bases in between. The V gene's germline CDR1 is SEHNR and CDR2 FQNEAQ (reference sequence).

The chain joins TRBV2 to TRBJ1-1; D is uncertain. Germline loops: CDR1 SNHLY, CDR2 FYNNEI. The CDR3 has 15 amino acids. V was trimmed by 6 bases and J by 5 bases, leaving 19 bases between them. The CDR3 reads CASRSGVTPGTEAFF. CDR3 DNA: TGTGCCAGCAGGAGCGGTGTGACCCCTGGGACTGAAGCTTTCTTT.

The V gene is TRBV28, the J gene TRBJ2-1; D gene ambiguous. CDR1 and CDR2 (germline): MDHEN, SYDVKM. V lost 4 bases and J 11 bases, leaving 12 bases between the germline ends. This CDR3 spans 12 amino acids. The CDR3 protein is CASSYQTSKQFF. The CDR3 DNA sequence: TGTGCCAGCAGTTATCAGACATCTAAGCAGTTCTTC. Complete variable domain (other parts from reference TRBV28 and TRBJ2-1): DVKVTQSSRYLVKRTGEKVFLECVQDMDHENMFWYRQDPGLGLRLIYFSYDVKMKEKGDIPEGYSVSREKKERFSLILESASTNQTSMYLCASSYQTSKQFFGPGTRLTVL.

This chain joins TRBV7-6 and TRBJ2-5; D unclear. The CDR3 sequence is 12 residues long. The V gene lost 3 bases and the J gene lost 1 base, with 3 bases spanning the gap. Germline V lookup: CDR1 SGHVS, CDR2 FNYEAQ. Here the CDR3 reads CASSLVQETQYF. In DNA form, the CDR3 reads TGTGCCAGCAGCTTGGTCCAAGAGACCCAGTACTTC.

The V and J genes are TRBV28 and TRBJ1-4; D might be TRBD1 (6 bases). Germline values: CDR1 MDHEN, CDR2 SYDVKM. This CDR3 is built from 15 residues. V was pared by 4 bases and J by 5 bases, with 14 bases between. The CDR3 reads CASSSAGTRNEKLFF. CDR3 bases: TGTGCCAGCAGTTCAGCCGGGACAAGGAATGAAAAACTGTTTTTT.

V usage is TRBV6-6 and J usage is TRBJ1-1, with D possibly being TRBD1 (5 bases). The V end was cut by 8 bases, the J end by 4 bases, with 17 bases between. The CDR3 covers 14 residues. Germline assignment: CDR1 MNHNY and CDR2 SVGAGI (reference sequence). CDR3 sequence reads: CASFQNHGGTEAFF. In nucleotides, the CDR3 is TGTGCCAGCTTCCAAAACCATGGGGGCACTGAAGCTTTCTTT.

The chain carries TRBV27 and TRBJ1-2; possibly TRBD1 for D (5 bases). The germline V gene has CDR1 MNHEY and CDR2 SMNVEV (reference sequence). V was shortened by 5 bases and J by 4 bases, with 20 bases between the two germline ends. The CDR3 has 16 residues. DNA of the CDR3: TGTGCCAGCAGTCCAGCCACGATCAAGGGGCCCTATGGCTACACCTTC. This translates into CASSPATIKGPYGYTF.

This clone is a singleton in its sample. The chain links TRBV7-2 to TRBJ1-5; 7 bases map to TRBD1. The germline CDR1 and CDR2 sequences are SGHTA and FQGNSA. J was trimmed by 7 bases and V by 4 bases; bases with no gene match: 4. The length of the CDR3 is 13 residues. In DNA form, the CDR3 reads TGTGCCAGCAGCTATACAGGGGCCCAGCCCCAGCATTTT. It codes for CASSYTGAQPQHF.

This rearrangement joins TRBV7-3 to TRBJ2-2, with D perhaps TRBD1 (7 bases). The CDR3 is 18 amino acids. In germline, CDR1 is SGHTA, CDR2 FQGTGA. Trimming pared 6 bases from V and 4 bases from J, leaving 24 bases between. This CDR3 reads CASRSRGTFSELTGELFF. The CDR3 DNA sequence: TGTGCCAGCAGGTCCAGGGGGACTTTTAGCGAACTCACCGGGGAGCTGTTTTTT. Drawing the rest from reference TRBV7-3 and TRBJ2-2, the complete variable domain is GAGVSQTPSNKVTEKGKYVELRCDPISGHTALYWYRQSLGQGPEFLIYFQGTGAADDSGLPNDRFFAVRPEGSVSTLKIQRTERGDSAVYLCASRSRGTFSELTGELFFGEGSRLTVL.

This rearrangement joins TRBV5-4 to TRBJ1-4; unclear D gene. The CDR3 is 12 residues long. Germline V CDR1 and CDR2: SGHNT, YYREEE (reference sequence). Trimming pared 4 bases from V and 7 bases from J, leaving 8 bases between. Here the CDR3 DNA reads TGTGCCAGCAGCCTCGGAGGTGAAAAACTGTTTTTT. This codes for CASSLGGEKLFF.

The chain uses TRBV7-9 and TRBJ2-7, with 8 bases fitting TRBD2. V dropped 0 bases and J dropped 3; count of bases not matched to a gene: 4. The CDR3 is made up of 15 amino acids. Germline lookup yields CDR1 SEHNR and CDR2 FQNEAQ (reference sequence). CDR3 in amino acids: CASSLASGANYEQYF. The DNA for the CDR3 is TGTGCCAGCAGCTTAGCTAGCGGGGCAAACTACGAGCAGTACTTC. Combining the CDR3 with reference TRBV7-9 and TRBJ2-7 gives the whole variable domain DTGVSQNPRHKITKRGQNVTFRCDPISEHNRLYWYRQTLGQGPEFLTYFQNEAQLEKSRLLSDRFSAERPKGSFSTLEIQRTEQGDSAMYLCASSLASGANYEQYFGPGTRLTVT.

This clone was seen a handful of times. J is TRBJ2-1 and V is TRBV5-1; 8 bases map to TRBD1. Germline V lookup: CDR1 SGHRS, CDR2 YFSETQ. CDR3 length: 14 amino acids. With 1 base clipped from V and 6 bases from J, the junction kept 3 bases outside the gene matches. As DNA, the CDR3 is TGCGCCAGCAGCTTGTGGGGGACAGGCAATGAGCAGTTCTTC. Translated: CASSLWGTGNEQFF.

This rearrangement joins TRBV10-3 to TRBJ2-1, with 9 bases aligning to TRBD1. Germline CDR1 and CDR2: ENHRY and SYGVKD. J gave up 2 bases and V 7 bases, and 6 bases lay outside the gene matches. This CDR3 contains 15 residues. The CDR3 bases are TGTGCCATCATGGGCCGGGACAGGGCCTACAATGAGCAGTTCTTC. As protein: CAIMGRDRAYNEQFF.

The chain combines TRBV5-4 with TRBJ2-5; possible D gene TRBD1, 6 bases. V lost 0 bases, J lost 1 base, and 10 bases lay in between. Germline values: CDR1 SGHNT, CDR2 YYREEE (reference sequence). The CDR3 length is 15 residues. The CDR3 region has the DNA TGTGCCAGCAGCTTGGCTCAGGGGCCCCAAGAGACCCAGTACTTC. Translated, it gives CASSLAQGPQETQYF.

V is TRBV2 and J is TRBJ2-2; tentative D call: TRBD1 (6 bases). CDR3 size: 11 residues. V was pared by 10 bases and J by 5 bases, with 8 bases between. CDR1 SNHLY and CDR2 FYNNEI come from the germline V gene. The CDR3 reads CATTGTGELFF. The DNA for the CDR3 is TGTGCCACCACAGGGACCGGGGAGCTGTTTTTT.

The rearrangement links TRBV11-2 to TRBJ2-5; no clear D. This CDR3 has 15 amino acids. The germline CDR1 and CDR2 sequences are SGHAT and FQNNGV. The ends were cut back, 1 base at V and 2 bases at J, with 11 bases in the middle. The DNA of the CDR3 is TGTGCCAGCAGCTTAGGTCTTGCGGAACAAGAGACCCAGTACTTC. This sequence encodes CASSLGLAEQETQYF. The full variable domain, completed using reference TRBV11-2 and TRBJ2-5, is EAGVAQSPRYKIIEKRQSVAFWCNPISGHATLYWYQQILGQGPKLLIQFQNNGVVDDSQLPKDRFSAERLKGVDSTLKIQPAKLEDSAVYLCASSLGLAEQETQYFGPGTRLLVL.